This TCR beta chain was sequenced in a study of cytomegalovirus exposure and HLA in healthy donors. Germline CDR1 and CDR2: SGHTA and FQGNSA. V dropped 1 base and J dropped 2 bases, with 11 bases sitting between them. This CDR3 has 15 residues. Data came from immunoSEQ multiplex PCR; TCRdb stores just in-frame clones and leaves some out. The table lists around 300,000 clones, about nine tenths of them singletons. The TCR sequence derives from a woman aged 25 to 39 in good health and CMV-seropositive. Specimen: PBMCs. The chain has TRBV7-2 and TRBJ1-2; D may be TRBD1 (5 bases). The CDR3 loop is CASSLGSGSNYGYTF. The CDR3 region has the DNA TGTGCCAGCAGCTTAGGTTCAGGGTCCAACTATGGCTACACCTTC.